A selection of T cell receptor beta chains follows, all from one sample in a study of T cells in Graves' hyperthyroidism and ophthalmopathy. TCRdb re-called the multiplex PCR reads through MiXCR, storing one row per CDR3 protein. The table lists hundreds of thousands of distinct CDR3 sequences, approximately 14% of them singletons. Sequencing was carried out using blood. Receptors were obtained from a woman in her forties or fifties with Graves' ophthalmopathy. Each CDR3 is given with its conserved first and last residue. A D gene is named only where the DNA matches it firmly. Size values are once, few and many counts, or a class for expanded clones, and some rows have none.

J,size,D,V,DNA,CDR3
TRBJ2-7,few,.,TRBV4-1,TGCGCCAGCAGCCAAGTCATGGGGCCAGGGGGAGGTTACAGAGGTTACGAGCAGTACTTC,CASSQVMGPGGGYRGYEQYF
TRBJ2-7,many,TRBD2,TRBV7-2,TGTGCCAGCAGCACTCGGACTAGCCGAGACTACGAGCAGTACTTC,CASSTRTSRDYEQYF
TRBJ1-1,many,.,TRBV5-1,TGCGCCAGCAGCTTATCCCAGGGACGGGTTGACACTGAAGCTTTCTTT,CASSLSQGRVDTEAFF
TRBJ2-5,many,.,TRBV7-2,TGTGCCAGCAGTCAGGACAGATACCAAGAGACCCAGTACTTC,CASSQDRYQETQYF
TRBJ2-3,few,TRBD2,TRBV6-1,TGTGCCAGCAGAATGACTAGCGGGAGTTTCTCAGATACGCAGTATTTT,CASRMTSGSFSDTQYF
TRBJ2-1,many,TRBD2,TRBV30,TGTGCCTCCGGACTAGCGGGATACAATGAGCAGTTCTTC,CASGLAGYNEQFF
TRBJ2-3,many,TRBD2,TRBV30,TGTGCCTGGAGTGCGGGACTAGCGGGGACAGATACGCAGTATTTT,CAWSAGLAGTDTQYF
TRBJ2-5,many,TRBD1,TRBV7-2,TGTGCCAGCAGCTTAGTTCAGGGGGCGGGGGAGACCCAGTACTTC,CASSLVQGAGETQYF
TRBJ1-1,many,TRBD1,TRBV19,TGTGCCAGTGAATCAGGGGGCGACGGGTTGACTGAAGCTTTCTTT,CASESGGDGLTEAFF
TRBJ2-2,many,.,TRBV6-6,TGTGCCAGCAGTTACTCGACGGCGTTGGGCACCGGGGAGCTGTTTTTT,CASSYSTALGTGELFF
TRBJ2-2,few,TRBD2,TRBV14,TGTGCCAGCCAGCGGGGATTGACCGGGGAGCTGTTTTTT,CASQRGLTGELFF
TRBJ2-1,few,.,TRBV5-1,TGCGCCAGCAGCAATTTCGGGAGAAATGAGCAGTTCTTC,CASSNFGRNEQFF
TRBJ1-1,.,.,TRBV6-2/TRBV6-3,TGTGCCAGCAGTTCCTGGGGGAGGGAAGCTTTCTTT,CASSSWGREAFF
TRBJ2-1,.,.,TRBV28,TGTGCCAGCAGTTTTGTGGAAGATGAGCAGTTCTTC,CASSFVEDEQFF
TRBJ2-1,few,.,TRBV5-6,TGTGCCAGCAGCTTGGGGGCGGGATTGCTTAATGAGCAGTTCTTC,CASSLGAGLLNEQFF
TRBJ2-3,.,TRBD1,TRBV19,TGTGCCAGTAGATCGGACAGGGTGGGGACGCAGTATTTT,CASRSDRVGTQYF